Each of the 27 T cell receptor beta chains below was sequenced from the same sample in a study of shared clonotypes between healthy human individuals. Sequencing used immunoSEQ multiplex PCR; TCRdb keeps in-frame clones, though not all of them. The sample records more than 850,000 clones, about 84% being singletons. Sequenced input: memory CD4+ T cells from PBMCs. Subset indicated: CD45RA-negative fraction. These TCRs come from a man in his late teens or twenties in good health. Some clones in this sample may be carry-over from other donors' samples.

V usage is TRBV9 and J usage is TRBJ1-6, with TRBD1 matching over 7 bases. Looked up from germline, CDR1 is SGDLS and CDR2 is YYNGEE. The V segment lost 9 bases and the J segment 7 bases; nucleotides outside the gene matches: 16. CDR3 size: 16 residues. The CDR3 sequence is CATVVGRGGENSPLHF. The CDR3 DNA sequence: TGTGCCACCGTGGTGGGTAGAGGGGGCGAAAATTCACCCCTCCACTTT.

The gene calls are TRBV7-3 and TRBJ2-3; 9 bases line up with TRBD1. CDR1 is SGHTA and CDR2 is FQGTGA in the germline V gene. This CDR3 spans 14 amino acids. The trim removed 4 bases at V and 4 bases at J, leaving 3 bases unmatched. DNA of the CDR3: TGTGCCAGCAGCTCGGGACAGGGCCCAGATACGCAGTATTTT. Translating gives CASSSGQGPDTQYF.

V gene TRBV5-1 combines with J gene TRBJ2-7, with D tentatively TRBD1 (6 bases). Germline values: CDR1 SGHRS, CDR2 YFSETQ. Trimming removed 0 bases at V and 5 bases at J, with 15 bases between. The CDR3 spans 15 residues. CDR3 in DNA: TGCGCCAGCAGCTTGGGGTTGCAGGGGTCCCACGAGCAGTACTTC. Residues: CASSLGLQGSHEQYF.

The rearrangement links TRBV6-6 to TRBJ2-4, with TRBD1 as a possible D gene (5 bases). Germline V gene sequence: CDR1 MNHNY, CDR2 SVGAGI (reference sequence). V lost 2 bases to trimming and J lost 6 bases, with 5 bases between them. CDR3 length equals 12 residues. The CDR3 reads CASSYQGNIQYF. The CDR3 region has the DNA TGTGCCAGCAGTTACCAGGGAAACATTCAGTACTTC.

A remark on this clone: This same CDR3 is encoded by further DNA sequences in the sample. This rearrangement joins TRBV7-3 to TRBJ1-2, with D possibly matching TRBD1 (5 bases). This CDR3 contains 13 residues. V lost 3 bases and J lost 3, with 8 bases in between. CDR1 and CDR2 (germline): SGHTA, FQGTGA. The CDR3 sequence is CASSLGGDYGYTF. CDR3 nucleotide sequence: TGTGCCAGCAGCTTGGGGGGAGACTATGGCTACACCTTC.

The rearrangement links TRBV4-2 to TRBJ2-7; D unresolved. CDR3 length: 13 amino acids. CDR1 is LGHNA and CDR2 is YNFKEQ in the germline V gene. The V end lost 4 bases, the J end lost 4 bases, and 11 bases lay between the germline ends. Written as DNA, the CDR3 is TGTGCCAGCAGCCCACTTCACAGTTACGAGCAGTACTTC. This encodes CASSPLHSYEQYF.

This clone has a count of ten or more. The chain employs TRBV7-6 and TRBJ1-1; D perhaps matches TRBD1 (6 bases). Germline loops: CDR1 SGHVS, CDR2 FNYEAQ. With 1 base removed from V and 6 bases from J, the gap between germline ends came to 9 bases. This CDR3 has 13 residues. Written as DNA, the CDR3 is TGTGCCAGCAGCTTAGGACAGGCCCCTGAAGCTTTCTTT. Amino acid sequence: CASSLGQAPEAFF. Based on the CDR3 plus reference TRBV7-6 and TRBJ1-1, the full variable domain is GAGVSQSPRYKVTKRGQDVALRCDPISGHVSLYWYRQALGQGPEFLTYFNYEAQQDKSGLPNDRFSAERPEGSISTLTIQRTEQRDSAMYRCASSLGQAPEAFFGQGTRLTVV.

In DNA form, the CDR3 reads TGTGCCAGCAGCCTAGGACAGATGTGGTTCTTC. Its protein product is CASSLGQMWFF. The chain recombines TRBV6-6 with TRBJ2-1; tentatively, D is TRBD1 (6 bases). V was clipped by 6 bases and J by 15 bases, with 15 bases between them. This CDR3 is built from 11 residues. Germline V CDR1 and CDR2: MNHNY, SVGAGI (reference sequence).

CDR3 bases: TGTGCCAGCAGTTCCCCAAATGAGCAGTTCTTC. It translates to CASSSPNEQFF. The V gene is TRBV28, the J gene TRBJ2-1, with no clear D. Trimming removed 4 bases at V and 7 bases at J, with 5 bases between. The CDR3 consists of 11 residues. From germline, CDR1 is MDHEN and CDR2 SYDVKM.

This clone has just a few counts. The chain joins TRBV4-1 to TRBJ1-2; tentative D call: TRBD1 (5 bases). Germline V gene lookup returns CDR1 MGHRA and CDR2 YSYEKL. The V end lost 1 base, the J end lost 6 bases, and 12 bases lay between the germline ends. The CDR3 has 14 amino acids. The CDR3 reads CASSQVSREDGYTF. CDR3 sequence (DNA): TGCGCCAGCAGCCAAGTTTCCAGGGAGGATGGCTACACCTTC.

Only a few counts were recorded for this clone. V gene TRBV11-2 combines with J gene TRBJ2-3; TRBD1 might be the D (5 bases). The germline CDR1 and CDR2 sequences are SGHAT and FQNNGV. The V end lost 5 bases, the J end lost 5 bases, and 5 bases lay between the germline ends. This CDR3 has 11 amino acids. The CDR3: CASSQGDTQYF. CDR3 bases: TGTGCCAGCAGCCAGGGAGATACGCAGTATTTT.

This chain joins TRBV30 and TRBJ1-5; D is unclear. Trimming removed 2 bases at V and 5 bases at J, with 7 bases between. The CDR3 spans 12 residues. Germline assignment: CDR1 GTSNPN and CDR2 SVGIG (reference sequence). CDR3 DNA sequence: TGTGCCTGGAGTCCCCCTGATCAGCCCCAGCATTTT. Its translation: CAWSPPDQPQHF.

The V call is TRBV7-9, the J call TRBJ2-7; TRBD2 agrees at 14 bases. The germline gives CDR1 SEHNR, CDR2 FQNEAQ (reference sequence). The V gene end was trimmed by 5 bases and the J gene end by 4 bases; junction bases not matched to a gene: 4. This CDR3 region has 15 residues. The CDR3, as DNA: TGTGCCAGCAGCCAAGGGACTAGCGGGGGTTACGAGCAGTACTTC. This gives the protein CASSQGTSGGYEQYF. The variable domain in full, completed from reference TRBV7-9 and TRBJ2-7, reads DTGVSQNPRHKITKRGQNVTFRCDPISEHNRLYWYRQTLGQGPEFLTYFQNEAQLEKSRLLSDRFSAERPKGSFSTLEIQRTEQGDSAMYLCASSQGTSGGYEQYFGPGTRLTVT.

As for this clone: Additional DNA sequences in this sample encode the identical CDR3. The chain joins TRBV9 to TRBJ2-1; D perhaps matches TRBD1 (6 bases). The CDR3 is 13 residues long. Trimming pared 4 bases from V and 4 bases from J, leaving 9 bases between. Germline V gene data show CDR1 as SGDLS and CDR2 as YYNGEE. The CDR3 protein is CASSPDSYNEQFF. The CDR3 DNA is TGTGCCAGCAGCCCGGACAGTTACAATGAGCAGTTCTTC.

This clone was observed a few times. This chain links TRBV2 with TRBJ2-2; 7 positions agree with TRBD2. Trimming at V came to 8 bases and at J to 6 bases, leaving 9 bases not matched to a gene. This CDR3 region has 14 residues. CDR1 is SNHLY, CDR2 FYNNEI, per germline. The CDR3 sequence: CASGFGGSAGELFF. CDR3 nucleotides: TGTGCCAGCGGGTTCGGCGGGAGTGCCGGGGAGCTGTTTTTT.

In this sample, this clone turned up a few times. CDR3 amino acids: CASSERQGGGSEAFF. The DNA for the CDR3 is TGTGCCAGCAGTGAAAGACAGGGTGGCGGGTCTGAAGCTTTCTTT. The rearrangement uses TRBV6-1 and TRBJ1-1, with 7 bases lining up with TRBD1. The trim removed 2 bases at V and 6 bases at J, leaving 9 bases unmatched. The CDR3 loop spans 15 amino acids. CDR1 is MNHNS and CDR2 is SASEGT in the germline V gene.

This clone has only a few counts. This chain links TRBV21-1 with TRBJ1-5. TRBV21-1 is termed a pseudogene. The CDR3 covers 17 residues. CDR3 protein: CASSPFPLPLLYQPQHF. The CDR3 region has the DNA TGTGCCAGCAGCCCCTTTCCCCTCCCCCTACTTTATCAGCCCCAGCATTTT.

The chain couples TRBV5-1 to TRBJ1-1; the D is unclear. This CDR3 comprises 14 residues. Germline CDR1 is SGHRS and CDR2 is YFSETQ. Trimming stripped 2 bases from V and 1 base from J, with 9 bases between. Written as DNA, the CDR3 is TGCGCCAGCAGCTTCTTAACAGCGAACACTGAAGCTTTCTTT. Amino acids: CASSFLTANTEAFF. The entire variable domain, with the rest obtained from reference TRBV5-1 and TRBJ1-1, is as follows: KAGVTQTPRYLIKTRGQQVTLSCSPISGHRSVSWYQQTPGQGLQFLFEYFSETQRNKGNFPGRFSGRQFSNSRSEMNVSTLELGDSALYLCASSFLTANTEAFFGQGTRLTVV.

This chain joins TRBV9 and TRBJ2-1; 8 nucleotides agree with TRBD2. This CDR3 is 16 amino acids long. Germline assignment: CDR1 SGDLS and CDR2 YYNGEE. V dropped 0 bases and J dropped 4; count of bases not matched to a gene: 6. CDR3 residues: CASSVARASGYNEQFF. The CDR3 DNA sequence: TGTGCCAGCAGCGTAGCTCGGGCTAGCGGGTACAATGAGCAGTTCTTC.

The chain joins TRBV6-5 to TRBJ2-2, with 10 bases fitting TRBD1. CDR3 length: 14 amino acids. V gave up 8 bases and J gave up 3 bases; unmatched junction bases: 3. CDR1 MNHEY and CDR2 SVGAGI come from the germline V gene. CDR3 protein: CASQGQGYTGELFF. CDR3 nucleotides: TGTGCCAGCCAGGGACAGGGGTACACCGGGGAGCTGTTTTTT.

V and J are TRBV10-3 and TRBJ2-4; D is ambiguous. Germline V lookup: CDR1 ENHRY, CDR2 SYGVKD. The CDR3 loop spans 12 amino acids. V was cut by 5 bases and J by 8 bases, with 10 bases left in between. CDR3 region: CAISSSWDIQYF. The CDR3 DNA follows: TGTGCCATCAGTTCTTCTTGGGACATTCAGTACTTC.

The rearrangement uses TRBV19 and TRBJ1-2; D is undetermined. The V end was cut by 0 bases, the J end by 4 bases, with 9 bases between. Germline values: CDR1 LNHDA, CDR2 SQIVND (reference sequence). The CDR3 consists of 14 residues. This chain's CDR3 is CASSIDSISYGYTF. The CDR3 coding sequence is TGTGCCAGTAGTATAGACAGTATATCCTATGGCTACACCTTC.

The chain recombines TRBV5-6 with TRBJ2-7, with TRBD2 identical over 13 bases. The CDR3 contains 15 residues. Germline lookup yields CDR1 SGHDT and CDR2 YYEEEE. Trimming removed 5 bases from V and 12 bases from J; junction bases left unmatched: 14. Here the CDR3 reads CASRRGLAGVIRRYF. CDR3 bases: TGTGCCAGCAGACGAGGACTAGCGGGAGTGATTAGACGGTACTTC.

This chain's CDR3 is CASSDRGDYKGGYTF. CDR3 sequence (DNA): TGCGCCAGCAGCGACCGAGGGGACTACAAGGGGGGCTACACCTTC. V and J are TRBV5-1 and TRBJ1-2; perhaps TRBD1 as D (5 bases). Germline-derived CDR1 and CDR2 are SGHRS and YFSETQ. This CDR3 is 15 amino acids long. Trimming took 4 bases from V and 8 from J, leaving 21 bases between them.

This chain connects TRBV5-6 to TRBJ1-2; no clear D. The CDR3 consists of 10 residues. Trimming pared 0 bases from V and 12 bases from J, leaving 6 bases between. Germline CDR1 SGHDT, CDR2 YYEEEE. This CDR3 is CASSLDNHTF. CDR3 DNA: TGTGCCAGCAGCTTGGACAATCACACCTTC.

This chain links TRBV6-5 with TRBJ2-7, with D perhaps assigned TRBD1 or TRBD2 (5 bases each). Trimming pared 7 bases from V and 1 base from J, leaving 11 bases between. The CDR3 runs to 13 residues. Germline-derived CDR1 and CDR2 are MNHEY and SVGAGI. The CDR3 bases are TGTGCCAGCACCGGCGAGGGGTCCTACGAGCAGTACTTC. Translation gives CASTGEGSYEQYF.

The chain uses TRBV9 and TRBJ1-2; no clear D gene. Germline values: CDR1 SGDLS, CDR2 YYNGEE. V shed 2 bases and J shed 3 bases, with 11 bases lying between them. The CDR3 totals 14 residues. The CDR3 coding sequence is TGTGCCAGCAGCGTGGGTCAGGAACACTATGGCTACACCTTC. It is translated as CASSVGQEHYGYTF.